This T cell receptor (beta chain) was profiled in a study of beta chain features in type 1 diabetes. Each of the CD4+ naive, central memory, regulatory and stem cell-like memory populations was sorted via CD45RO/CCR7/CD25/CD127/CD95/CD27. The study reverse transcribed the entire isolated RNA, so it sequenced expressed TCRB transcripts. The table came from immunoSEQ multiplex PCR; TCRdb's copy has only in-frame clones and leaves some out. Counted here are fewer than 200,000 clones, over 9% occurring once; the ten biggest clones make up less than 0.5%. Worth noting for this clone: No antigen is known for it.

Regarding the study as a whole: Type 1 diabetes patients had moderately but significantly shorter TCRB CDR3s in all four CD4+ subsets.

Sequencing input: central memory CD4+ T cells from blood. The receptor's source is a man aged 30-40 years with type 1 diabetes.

This CDR3 is CAWTGGASEAFF. Written as DNA, the CDR3 is TGTGCCTGGACAGGGGGCGCTTCTGAAGCTTTCTTT. The chain joins TRBV30 to TRBJ1-1; 8 bases map to TRBD1. The CDR3 totals 12 residues. Per germline, CDR1 GTSNPN and CDR2 SVGIG (reference sequence). The trim removed 4 bases at V and 6 bases at J, leaving 4 bases unmatched.